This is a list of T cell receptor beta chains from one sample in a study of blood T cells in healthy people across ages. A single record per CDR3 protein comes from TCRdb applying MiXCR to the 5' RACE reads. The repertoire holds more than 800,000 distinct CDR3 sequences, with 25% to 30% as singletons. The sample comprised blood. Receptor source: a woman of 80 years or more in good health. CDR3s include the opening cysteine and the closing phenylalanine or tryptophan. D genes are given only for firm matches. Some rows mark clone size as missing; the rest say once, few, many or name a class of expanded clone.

CSARELKDRLNSPLHF,TGCAGTGCTAGAGAGTTAAAGGACAGGTTAAATTCACCCCTCCACTTT,few,TRBD1,TRBV20-1,TRBJ1-6
CASRQGNTIYF,TGTGCCAGCAGACAGGGAAACACCATATATTTT,few,-,TRBV11-2,TRBJ1-3
CASSGGRLLYEQYF,TGTGCCAGCAGTGGGGGGAGGCTCCTTTACGAGCAGTACTTC,few,-,TRBV6-1,TRBJ2-7
CASSLALAGGLYQETQYF,TGCGCCAGCAGCTTGGCGTTAGCGGGGGGTCTGTACCAAGAGACCCAGTACTTC,many,TRBD2,TRBV5-1,TRBJ2-5
CASSRPRTSGGDTQYF,TGTGCCAGCAGCCGCCCGCGGACTAGCGGGGGAGATACGCAGTATTTT,many,TRBD2,TRBV12-3/TRBV12-4,TRBJ2-3
CASSLRGGATNEKLFF,TGTGCCAGCAGCTTGCGAGGTGGCGCAACTAATGAAAAACTGTTTTTT,many,-,TRBV7-2,TRBJ1-4
CASSEGGYGYTF,TGTGCCAGCAGTGAAGGCGGCTATGGCTACACCTTC,many,-,TRBV6-1,TRBJ1-2
CASIRDRAGNQPQHF,TGTGCCAGCATTAGAGACAGGGCCGGCAATCAGCCCCAGCATTTT,-,TRBD1,TRBV6-1,TRBJ1-5
CSARRGGMNTEAFF,TGCAGTGCTAGGAGGGGCGGGATGAACACTGAAGCTTTCTTT,-,-,TRBV20-1,TRBJ1-1
CASSLVSVNSPLHF,TGTGCCAGCAGCTTGGTGTCAGTTAATTCACCCCTCCACTTT,-,-,TRBV5-5,TRBJ1-6
CASSHVGTSGYNEQFF,TGTGCCAGCAGCCACGTCGGGACTAGCGGATACAATGAGCAGTTCTTC,many,TRBD2,TRBV4-2,TRBJ2-1
CASSSVGGSFTDTQYF,TGTGCCAGCAGCTCCGTGGGCGGGAGTTTCACAGATACGCAGTATTTT,-,TRBD2,TRBV7-9,TRBJ2-3
CASVRADTQYF,TGTGCCAGCGTGCGCGCAGATACGCAGTATTTT,few,-,TRBV12-3/TRBV12-4,TRBJ2-3
CASSLSRGNYGYTF,TGTGCCAGCAGTTTATCGCGGGGAAACTATGGCTACACCTTC,many,-,TRBV27,TRBJ1-2
CAGSAAGQETQYF,TGTGCCGGATCAGCAGCAGGGCAAGAGACCCAGTACTTC,many,-,TRBV7-9,TRBJ2-5
CASNPGQETQYF,TGTGCCAGCAACCCGGGGCAAGAGACCCAGTACTTC,many,-,TRBV2,TRBJ2-5
CASSPGGGLGRQAYEQYF,TGCGCCAGCAGCCCGGGGGGGGGTCTCGGCCGACAAGCCTACGAGCAGTACTTC,many,TRBD2,TRBV5-1,TRBJ2-7
CASSEFSALEKLFF,TGTGCCAGCAGTGAATTCTCGGCTCTTGAAAAACTGTTTTTT,few,-,TRBV25-1,TRBJ1-4
CASSLGSGIGGYTF,TGTGCCAGCAGTTTAGGGTCAGGGATCGGTGGCTACACCTTC,-,-,TRBV27,TRBJ1-2
CASSLYTTNEKLFF,TGTGCCAGCAGCCTATATACAACTAATGAAAAACTGTTTTTT,-,-,TRBV5-6,TRBJ1-4
CASSQGLVSYNEQYF,TGTGCCAGCAGCCAAGGGCTAGTCTCCTACAATGAGCAGTACTTC,-,-,TRBV3-1,TRBJ2-7
CASSSGAVFSDEQYF,TGTGCCAGCAGCTCGGGGGCGGTCTTCTCCGACGAGCAGTACTTC,-,-,TRBV7-9,TRBJ2-7
CASSYSSTGTGPRTEAFF,TGTGCCAGCAGTTACTCGAGTACGGGGACTGGGCCACGTACTGAAGCTTTCTTT,-,-,TRBV6-5,TRBJ1-1
CAWRWGPRETQYF,TGTGCCTGGAGGTGGGGACCTCGAGAGACCCAGTACTTC,few,-,TRBV30,TRBJ2-5
CASSYTSWTNYGYTF,TGTGCCAGCAGTTACACCTCCTGGACCAACTATGGCTACACCTTC,few,-,TRBV12-3/TRBV12-4,TRBJ1-2
CASSSWDRTTYEQYF,TGTGCCAGCAGCTCATGGGACCGCACAACCTACGAGCAGTACTTC,many,-,TRBV9,TRBJ2-7
CASSFRLASGGNEQFF,TGTGCCAGCAGCTTTAGACTGGCTAGCGGGGGCAATGAGCAGTTCTTC,-,TRBD2,TRBV7-9,TRBJ2-1
CASSLGLGGDTQYF,TGTGCCAGCAGCTTAGGACTAGGGGGAGATACGCAGTATTTT,many,-,TRBV7-2,TRBJ2-3
CASSFGGPEAFF,TGTGCCAGCAGCTTCGGAGGACCGGAAGCTTTCTTT,-,-,TRBV5-5,TRBJ1-1
CASSPPGSGGAMDTQYF,TGTGCCAGCTCACCACCGGGAAGCGGGGGGGCCATGGATACGCAGTATTTT,-,TRBD2,TRBV18,TRBJ2-3
CASSSRTGDGYGYTF,TGCGCCAGCAGCTCCCGGACAGGGGACGGCTATGGCTACACCTTC,-,TRBD1,TRBV5-1,TRBJ1-2
CASSYFPQPQHF,TGTGCCAGCAGTTACTTCCCTCAGCCCCAGCATTTT,many,-,TRBV6-2/TRBV6-3,TRBJ1-5
CASPPLAGAGGEQYF,TGTGCCAGCCCACCACTAGCGGGGGCCGGTGGCGAGCAGTACTTC,-,TRBD2,TRBV18,TRBJ2-7
CASSLATGGPYNEQFF,TGTGCCAGCAGCTTAGCTACGGGGGGGCCATACAATGAGCAGTTCTTC,many,TRBD2,TRBV7-9,TRBJ2-1
CASRKGATNTGELFF,TGTGCCAGCCGGAAGGGGGCAACGAACACCGGGGAGCTGTTTTTT,-,TRBD1,TRBV6-5,TRBJ2-2
CASSSRQLNTEAFF,TGTGCCAGCAGTTCGCGACAGCTAAACACTGAAGCTTTCTTT,-,-,TRBV12-3/TRBV12-4,TRBJ1-1
CASSLVAPDSYTF,TGTGCCAGCAGCTTAGTGGCCCCGGACAGTTACACCTTC,many,-,TRBV7-2,TRBJ1-2
CASSLETSAGAQYF,TGTGCCAGCAGCTTAGAGACTTCTGCGGGGGCCCAGTACTTC,-,TRBD2,TRBV11-2,TRBJ2-5
CSASLQGYNSPLHF,TGCAGTGCTAGTTTACAGGGCTATAATTCACCCCTCCACTTT,-,-,TRBV20-1,TRBJ1-6
CAVLRGGTNEQFF,TGTGCTGTACTCCGGGGCGGAACGAATGAGCAGTTCTTC,-,-,TRBV10-3,TRBJ2-1
CASSQWTGDNYGYTF,TGTGCCAGCAGCCAGTGGACAGGGGATAACTATGGCTACACCTTC,many,TRBD1,TRBV7-9,TRBJ1-2
CASRRTVDRGREQYF,TGTGCCAGCAGAAGAACGGTCGACAGGGGGCGAGAGCAGTACTTC,many,TRBD1,TRBV28,TRBJ2-7
CASSLQSLRSNEQYF,TGTGCCAGCAGTTTACAGTCCCTCCGCTCCAACGAGCAGTACTTC,-,-,TRBV27,TRBJ2-7
CAWRDRVWRTDTQYF,TGTGCCTGGAGAGACAGGGTTTGGAGGACAGATACGCAGTATTTT,-,TRBD1,TRBV30,TRBJ2-3
CASSFPWRGARNEQFF,TGTGCCAGCAGCTTCCCGTGGAGGGGCGCACGCAATGAGCAGTTCTTC,many,-,TRBV11-2,TRBJ2-1